Sequencing of this TCR delta chain was carried out in a study of gamma-delta chains in newborns, infants, children. Whole-study context: Microbial exposure reportedly drives polyclonal innate γδ T cell expansion after birth.

TCRdb re-called the reads via CATT. The sample records roughly 4,500 delta-chain clones, less than 5% being singletons. There are 19 residues in the CDR3. The ends lost 0 bases at V and 3 bases at J; junction bases unmatched: 13. Germline loops: CDR1 TSWWSYY, CDR2 QGS. Sequencing was done on a sample of blood. This TCR derives from a child who was a newborn, infant or young child, either healthy, febrile or measles-vaccinated (not recorded which). This chain uses TRDV1 with TRDJ1; 10 positions agree with TRDD3. The DNA for the CDR3 is TGTGCTCTTGGGGAACTTTGGGGCCCACTGGGGGATTGGGCCGATAAACTCATCTTT. Translated: CALGELWGPLGDWADKLIF.